This T cell receptor (beta chain) was retrieved from a study of monozygotic twins with inflammatory bowel disease. There are 14 residues in the CDR3. Germline V CDR1 and CDR2: SGHAT, FQNNGV. TCRdb derives one entry per CDR3 protein from the 5' RACE reads, leaving out DNA. The record lists roughly 100,000 distinct CDR3 sequences, of which the ten most abundant hold 1.5% to 2%. The clonotype originates from a human donor with ulcerative colitis or Crohn's disease, or a healthy co-twin of an affected twin (not recorded which). J is TRBJ2-7 and V is TRBV11-2. Sequenced material: blood. The CDR3 reads CASSLGFFSYEQYF.